A selection of T cell receptor beta chains follows, all from one sample in a study of T cells in Graves' hyperthyroidism and ophthalmopathy. TCRdb recomputed calls from the multiplex PCR reads with MiXCR, one row per CDR3 protein. The repertoire holds hundreds of thousands of distinct CDR3 sequences, roughly 40% seen once, with approximately 8.7% in the top ten. Input material: blood. Receptors were obtained from a young man with Graves' hyperthyroidism. Each CDR3 is given with its conserved first and last residue. Fields, in order: J gene, V gene, CDR3 protein.

TRBJ2-7 | TRBV9 | CASSVDGVAGDNEQYF
TRBJ2-7 | TRBV13 | CASSFEQGWAEQYF
TRBJ1-4 | TRBV7-9 | CASTKGNEVEKLFF
TRBJ1-2 | TRBV12-3/TRBV12-4 | CASSSPRDSTNYGYTF
TRBJ1-6 | TRBV2 | CASRRLGGDNSPLHF
TRBJ2-7 | TRBV6-5 | CASSYSPGVDEQYF
TRBJ2-6 | TRBV7-9 | CASSSPRRTLSIGSGANVLTF
TRBJ2-6 | TRBV5-6 | CASSLAPKSTNVLTF
TRBJ2-7 | TRBV20-1 | CSARVGQGVTEYF
TRBJ2-7 | TRBV19 | CASSQVRPGGTPYEQYF
TRBJ2-7 | TRBV15 | CATSSSGTTYEQYF
TRBJ1-5 | TRBV4-1 | CASALMDLSNQPQHF
TRBJ1-3 | TRBV20-1 | CSATDSPSSGNTIYF
TRBJ2-2 | TRBV29-1 | CSAEGGTGELFF
TRBJ1-5 | TRBV7-9 | CASSLSGAKKPQHF
TRBJ1-3 | TRBV5-1 | CASSESGDSRSGNTIYF
TRBJ2-5 | TRBV6-5 | CASSYSARAQETQYF
TRBJ2-5 | TRBV20-1 | CSATKFSGEETQYF
TRBJ2-5 | TRBV7-8 | CASSPAPGAGETQYF
TRBJ1-1 | TRBV6-5 | CASSYLNTEAFF
TRBJ1-1 | TRBV11-2 | CASSIGIGEAFF
TRBJ2-7 | TRBV2 | CASSNPGLGDEQYF
TRBJ1-4 | TRBV12-3/TRBV12-4 | CASSFYGVEEKLFF
TRBJ2-5 | TRBV9 | CASSVAAGAHQETQYF
TRBJ1-5 | TRBV2 | CASSRESRVGSPQHF
TRBJ2-7 | TRBV7-2 | CASSLHPRTSGDWGEQYF
TRBJ2-7 | TRBV7-9 | CASSSGGPAYEQYF
TRBJ1-6 | TRBV7-8 | CASSSRQGTNSPLHF
TRBJ2-7 | TRBV28 | CASSLYTGPSSYEQYF
TRBJ2-7 | TRBV9 | CASRGTGAREQYF
TRBJ2-7 | TRBV10-3 | CASSELRGGWSYEQYF
TRBJ1-6 | TRBV29-1 | CSVSDDNNSPLHF
TRBJ1-2 | TRBV29-1 | CSVETGTDYGYTF
TRBJ1-4 | TRBV12-3/TRBV12-4 | CASSPGVYEKLFF
TRBJ1-6 | TRBV28 | CASSPPGLEAPLHF
TRBJ1-2 | TRBV7-2 | CASSLAGTPNYGYTF
TRBJ2-5 | TRBV5-4 | CASSSTTGSETQYF
TRBJ1-6 | TRBV20-1 | CSAPDTSSYNSPLHF
TRBJ1-5 | TRBV7-2 | CASSFDRNSNQPQHF
TRBJ2-7 | TRBV20-1 | CSASLRLAGYEQYF
TRBJ2-5 | TRBV5-1 | CASSLAGGLVYGETQYF
TRBJ2-5 | TRBV7-8 | CASSARTGVDQPQYF
TRBJ1-6 | TRBV20-1 | CSARDHKDSNSPLHF
TRBJ1-1 | TRBV14 | CASRGEGTEAFF
TRBJ2-2 | TRBV9 | CASSVAWAKPNTGELFF
TRBJ1-1 | TRBV19 | CASSDRGLGAFF
TRBJ1-4 | TRBV9 | CASSVRTGDEKLFF
TRBJ2-7 | TRBV29-1 | CSVQLGTVLYEQYF
TRBJ2-6 | TRBV14 | CASSLQEGLGSNVLTF
TRBJ2-7 | TRBV27 | CASTLTRGQEYF
TRBJ2-5 | TRBV7-9 | CASSDSAAPRFQETQYF
TRBJ1-2 | TRBV15 | CATSIWTDFYDYTF
TRBJ1-2 | TRBV29-1 | CSVVTGALGYTF
TRBJ1-6 | TRBV10-3 | CTSRTGTGNSPLHF
TRBJ1-3 | TRBV11-2 | CASGDVNSGNTIYF